These T cell receptor beta chains were read from a single sample in a study of blood T cell repertoires in COVID-19. Profiling relied on immunoSEQ multiplex PCR, and the TCRdb table lists in-frame clones only, not all of them. Of about 190,000 clones listed, roughly 80% are singletons. What was sequenced was peripheral blood. The receptors shown here come from a woman aged 25 to 39 with acute or convalescent COVID-19. The CDR3 runs from the conserved cysteine through the conserved F or W. A D gene is named only where the DNA matches it firmly. Clone size is given for some rows only: seen once, a few or many times, or a class if the clone is expanded.

J gene,V gene,clone size,D gene,CDR3 DNA,CDR3 protein
TRBJ2-7,TRBV6-2/TRBV6-3,once,.,TGTGCCAGCAGCATCGGGACACGCACCTACGAGCAGTACTTC,CASSIGTRTYEQYF
TRBJ1-1,TRBV29-1,.,.,TGCAGCGTTGAGAGGGGACAAAACACTGAAGCTTTCTTT,CSVERGQNTEAFF
TRBJ2-1,TRBV13,.,TRBD2,TGTGCCAGCAGCATCTATCGGACTAGCCCTAACAATGAGCAGTTCTTC,CASSIYRTSPNNEQFF
TRBJ1-3,TRBV5-8,.,TRBD1,TGTGCCAGCAGCTTTCTCGTGGACAGGGCTGCGGGCACCATATATTTT,CASSFLVDRAAGTIYF
TRBJ2-7,TRBV13,.,TRBD1,TGTGCCACCGGGACAGGGAACTCCTACGAGCAGTACTTC,CATGTGNSYEQYF
TRBJ2-7,TRBV7-9,.,TRBD2,TGTGCCAGCAGCTTGGGAGCGGGGGGTTCCTACGAGCAGTACTTC,CASSLGAGGSYEQYF
TRBJ1-2,TRBV12-3/TRBV12-4,.,.,TGTGCCAGCAGTTTTAGCGGGGGGGGAGGCTACACCTTC,CASSFSGGGGYTF
TRBJ1-5,TRBV3-1/TRBV3-2,once,.,TGTGCCAGCAGCGAGGTCGGTCAGCCCCAGCATTTT,CASSEVGQPQHF
TRBJ2-3,TRBV10-2,.,TRBD2,TGCGCCAGCAGTGAGTCGGGCGGGAGAGATACGCAGTATTTT,CASSESGGRDTQYF
TRBJ1-1,TRBV6-2/TRBV6-3,.,TRBD1,TGTGCCAGCAGTTACTGGGACAGGGCCGTAGCTTTCTTT,CASSYWDRAVAFF
TRBJ2-1,TRBV5-6,.,TRBD2,TGTGCCAGCAGCTCGCTGCGGGAGGTCAATGAGCAGTTCTTC,CASSSLREVNEQFF
TRBJ1-2,TRBV2,.,TRBD1,TGTGCCAGCATGGCAGGGGGCCTTTATGGCTACACCTTC,CASMAGGLYGYTF
TRBJ1-1,TRBV11-3,.,TRBD1,TGTGCCAGCAGCTCCGGACAGGGGAACACTGAAGCTTTCTTT,CASSSGQGNTEAFF
TRBJ2-3,TRBV5-6,.,.,TGTGCCAGCAGCCCCGGTTCAGATACGCAGTATTTT,CASSPGSDTQYF
TRBJ1-1,TRBV10-3,.,TRBD1,TGTGCCATCAGAAATCTACAGGGGGCTTACTCTGAAGCTTTCTTT,CAIRNLQGAYSEAFF
TRBJ2-4,TRBV3-1/TRBV3-2,.,TRBD2,TGTGCCAGCAGCCAAGTTCCTAGCGGGAGTCCCGTTGCCAAAAACATTCAGTACTTC,CASSQVPSGSPVAKNIQYF
TRBJ1-4,TRBV7-8,once,.,TGTGCCAGCAGCTTTGGACAGAAAGGCGAAAAACTGTTTTTT,CASSFGQKGEKLFF
TRBJ1-1,TRBV5-4,.,.,TGTGCCAGCAGCATCAGAGGGAACACTGAAGCTTTCTTT,CASSIRGNTEAFF
TRBJ1-3,TRBV2,.,TRBD1,TGTGCCAGCAGTGTTCTGGGACAGAGTGGAAACACCATATATTTT,CASSVLGQSGNTIYF
TRBJ1-1,TRBV7-2,.,.,TGTGCCAGCAGCTTAGTGGGCAGTCAAGCTTTCTTT,CASSLVGSQAFF
TRBJ2-7,TRBV18,many,.,TGTGCCAGCTCACCGGACGCAGGGAATAAGCAGTACTTC,CASSPDAGNKQYF
TRBJ2-7,TRBV27,.,.,TGTGCCAGCAGTTTATACGCCGCCGGTTACGAGCAGTACTTC,CASSLYAAGYEQYF
TRBJ1-2,TRBV6-5,.,.,TGTGCCAGCAGCGATACCCAGGTGGGCTACACCTTC,CASSDTQVGYTF
TRBJ2-1,TRBV10-3,.,.,TGTGCCGCCCGGGACTTGGACAATGAGCAGTTCTTC,CAARDLDNEQFF
TRBJ1-3,TRBV5-4,.,TRBD1,TGTGCCGTGGAGGGGGCGCGAGGAAACACCATATATTTT,CAVEGARGNTIYF
TRBJ2-7,TRBV10-3,.,.,TGTGCCATCAGTGAGTCGGCAACGTACGAGCAGTACTTC,CAISESATYEQYF
TRBJ1-2,TRBV28,.,TRBD1,TGTGCCAGCACGGGGCAGGGGGCGTCTGGCTACACCTTC,CASTGQGASGYTF
TRBJ2-1,TRBV7-2,.,TRBD2,TGTGCCAGCAGCAGGGTGGCAAGCGGGGGGAGTAACAATGAGCAGTTCTTC,CASSRVASGGSNNEQFF
TRBJ2-7,TRBV10-2,.,.,TGCGCCAGCTGGGGCCTCCAGGGGCTTGATGCGAGGCAGTACTTC,CASWGLQGLDARQYF
TRBJ1-2,TRBV6-5,.,.,TGTGCCAGCAGTTACTCTGGGGGGGGCCCGAACTATGGCTACACCTTC,CASSYSGGGPNYGYTF
TRBJ1-1,TRBV29-1,.,TRBD1,TGCAGCGCCGATTCTCCGGGACAGAAAGCTTTCTTT,CSADSPGQKAFF
TRBJ2-3,TRBV7-2,once,.,TGTGCCAGCAGCGGCCAAGGCAGGGTAGATACGCAGTATTTT,CASSGQGRVDTQYF
TRBJ2-2,TRBV30,.,TRBD1,TGTGCCTGGACCGACAGGGCCGGGGAGCTGTTTTTT,CAWTDRAGELFF
TRBJ2-4,TRBV2,.,TRBD2,TGTGCCAGCAGCGGACTAGCGGGGGGGGTAGCCAAAAACATTCAGTACTTC,CASSGLAGGVAKNIQYF
TRBJ1-1,TRBV11-1,.,TRBD1,TGTGCCAGCAGCTTGGACAGGGGTCGGTGGGCTTTCTTT,CASSLDRGRWAFF
TRBJ1-6,TRBV6-5,.,.,TGTGCCAGCAGTTATCGGGGGTCACCCCTCCACTTT,CASSYRGSPLHF
TRBJ1-1,TRBV5-1,.,.,TGCGCCAGCAGCTTGGCCGGTGCGGGGGGCACTGAAGCTTTCTTT,CASSLAGAGGTEAFF
TRBJ1-5,TRBV7-2,.,.,TGTGCCAGCAGCTTAATTGGGCGTGGACAGCCCCAGCATTTT,CASSLIGRGQPQHF
TRBJ1-2,TRBV28,.,TRBD1,TGTGCCAGCAGTTGGCAGGGGGTGGACTATGGCTACACCTTC,CASSWQGVDYGYTF
TRBJ2-2,TRBV5-1,.,.,TGCGCCAGCAGCGTGAGCGGGACCGGGGAGCTGTTTTTT,CASSVSGTGELFF
TRBJ1-6,TRBV9,.,TRBD1,TGTGCCAGCAGCGAAGACAGGGGAAGGTCACCCCTCCACTTT,CASSEDRGRSPLHF
TRBJ1-1,TRBV28,.,.,TGTGCCAGCAGTTTATCGGGTCCCGGTGCTTTCTTT,CASSLSGPGAFF
TRBJ1-4,TRBV6-5,.,.,TGTGCCAGCAACCAGGGCCATGAAAAACTGTTTTTT,CASNQGHEKLFF
TRBJ1-4,TRBV6-5,once,TRBD1,TGTGCCAGCCGAAGGGACAGGGGGGTTGAAAAACTGTTTTTT,CASRRDRGVEKLFF
TRBJ1-3,TRBV6-2/TRBV6-3,.,.,TGTGCCAGCAGTTATGGCTGGTCCTCTGGAAACACCATATATTTT,CASSYGWSSGNTIYF
TRBJ2-3,TRBV13,.,TRBD2,TGTGCCAGCACTAGCGGTCCTTACACAGATACGCAGTATTTT,CASTSGPYTDTQYF
TRBJ2-2,TRBV5-6,.,.,TGTGCCAGCAGCCTGCAGGGAACGGAGGAGCTGTTTTTT,CASSLQGTEELFF
TRBJ1-1,TRBV7-2,.,TRBD1,TGTGCCAGCAGCGTTACCGGGACAGGGGGCCGGACTGAAGCTTTCTTT,CASSVTGTGGRTEAFF
TRBJ1-1,TRBV4-2,once,TRBD1,TGTGCCAGCAGCCAAGATCCTGGACAGGGAGGCACTGAAGCTTTCTTT,CASSQDPGQGGTEAFF
TRBJ1-2,TRBV7-2,once,.,TGTGCCAGCAGCTTATTAGGGGAAGGTGGCTACACCTTC,CASSLLGEGGYTF
TRBJ2-7,TRBV7-9,.,TRBD1,TGTGCCAGCAGCTTAGCCGGGGGACAGGGGGCCTACGAGCAGTACTTC,CASSLAGGQGAYEQYF
TRBJ1-4,TRBV7-8,few,.,TGTGCCACCCGGGTGGGGGGACGACTACCAGCAACTAATGAAAAACTGTTTTTT,CATRVGGRLPATNEKLFF
TRBJ1-1,TRBV19,.,.,TGTGCCAGTAGTTCGATATTCGGGGAGACGAACACTGAAGCTTTCTTT,CASSSIFGETNTEAFF
TRBJ1-3,TRBV4-1,.,.,TGCGCCAGCAGCCAAGAGGGGAGATTGCGGGGTACTGGAAACACCATATATTTT,CASSQEGRLRGTGNTIYF